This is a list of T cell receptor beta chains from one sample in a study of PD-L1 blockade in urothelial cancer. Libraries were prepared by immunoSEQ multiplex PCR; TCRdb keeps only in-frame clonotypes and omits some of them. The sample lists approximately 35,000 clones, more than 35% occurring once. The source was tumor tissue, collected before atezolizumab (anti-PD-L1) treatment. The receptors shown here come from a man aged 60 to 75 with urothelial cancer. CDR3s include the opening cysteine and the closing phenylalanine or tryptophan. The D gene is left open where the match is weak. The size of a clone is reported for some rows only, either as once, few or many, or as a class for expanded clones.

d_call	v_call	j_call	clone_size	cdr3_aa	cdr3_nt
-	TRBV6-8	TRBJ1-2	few	CASRPRDRYNYGYTF	TGTGCCAGCCGCCCCCGGGACCGCTATAACTATGGCTACACCTTC
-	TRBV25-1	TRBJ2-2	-	CASSARTMNTGELFF	TGTGCCAGCAGTGCCCGGACGATGAACACCGGGGAGCTGTTTTTT
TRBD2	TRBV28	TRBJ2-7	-	CASREGSGRAHEQYF	TGTGCCAGCAGGGAAGGGAGCGGGAGAGCCCACGAGCAGTACTTC
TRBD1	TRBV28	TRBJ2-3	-	CASSFSDRGADTQYF	TGTGCCAGCAGTTTTTCGGACAGGGGGGCAGATACGCAGTATTTT
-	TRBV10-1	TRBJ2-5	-	CASSEDRETQYF	TGCGCCAGCAGTGAGGACAGAGAGACCCAGTACTTC
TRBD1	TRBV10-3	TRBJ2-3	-	CAISGTGSDTQYF	TGTGCCATCAGCGGGACAGGGTCAGATACGCAGTATTTT
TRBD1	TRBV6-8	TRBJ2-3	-	CASSGQGSTDTQYF	TGTGCCAGCAGTGGACAGGGCTCCACAGATACGCAGTATTTT
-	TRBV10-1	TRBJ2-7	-	CASSERGGAAYEQYF	TGCGCCAGCAGTGAGCGAGGAGGGGCAGCCTACGAGCAGTACTTC
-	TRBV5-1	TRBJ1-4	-	CASSPDADPGKLFF	TGCGCCAGCAGCCCTGATGCGGATCCGGGAAAACTGTTTTTT
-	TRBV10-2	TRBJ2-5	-	CASAVHLQETQYF	TGCGCCAGCGCGGTTCATTTACAGGAGACCCAGTACTTC
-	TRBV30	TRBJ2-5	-	CASDQGLAETQYF	TGTGCCTCTGATCAGGGGTTAGCGGAGACCCAGTACTTC